The rows below give T cell receptor beta chains drawn from one sample of a study of memory CD4+ T cells and cytomegalovirus serostatus. This table comes from immunoSEQ multiplex PCR, and its TCRdb copy is limited to in-frame clones, with some not included. The sample yields tens of thousands of clones, around 79% seen once. The sequencing input was memory CD4+ T cells from blood. The receptor source for this set is an adult in good health and CMV-seropositive. Both conserved end residues are part of each CDR3. The order of the fields is V gene, J gene, D gene, clone size, CDR3 protein, CDR3 DNA. The D gene is left open where the match is weak. Clone sizes are given selectively: once, few, many, or a class where the clone is expanded.

V gene: TRBV2
J gene: TRBJ2-7
D gene: TRBD2
clone size: NA
CDR3 protein: CASRGLAASYEQYF
CDR3 DNA: TGTGCCAGCAGAGGACTAGCGGCATCCTACGAGCAGTACTTC

V gene: TRBV4-2
J gene: TRBJ2-2
D gene: TRBD2
clone size: NA
CDR3 protein: CASSQDGIRTRGSGELFF
CDR3 DNA: TGTGCCAGCAGCCAAGATGGAATTAGGACTAGAGGATCCGGGGAGCTGTTTTTT

V gene: TRBV6-4
J gene: TRBJ2-1
D gene: TRBD2
clone size: NA
CDR3 protein: CASSQGRVEGEQFF
CDR3 DNA: TGTGCCAGCAGTCAAGGGAGGGTAGAAGGTGAGCAGTTCTTC

V gene: TRBV5-1
J gene: TRBJ1-2
D gene: NA
clone size: NA
CDR3 protein: CASSLVGVGGYTF
CDR3 DNA: TGCGCCAGCAGCTTGGTAGGGGTCGGTGGCTACACCTTC

V gene: TRBV5-1
J gene: TRBJ2-2
D gene: TRBD1
clone size: NA
CDR3 protein: CASSSRTGVNTGELFF
CDR3 DNA: TGCGCCAGCAGCTCTCGGACAGGGGTTAACACCGGGGAGCTGTTTTTT

V gene: TRBV2
J gene: TRBJ2-1
D gene: NA
clone size: NA
CDR3 protein: CASSGQVVFYNEQFF
CDR3 DNA: TGTGCCAGCAGTGGACAGGTGGTTTTCTACAATGAGCAGTTCTTC

V gene: TRBV29-1
J gene: TRBJ1-1
D gene: TRBD1
clone size: NA
CDR3 protein: CSVSGTGNSEAFF
CDR3 DNA: TGCAGCGTGAGCGGGACAGGGAACTCTGAAGCTTTCTTT

V gene: TRBV2
J gene: TRBJ2-1
D gene: NA
clone size: NA
CDR3 protein: CASSDAGYNEQFF
CDR3 DNA: TGTGCCAGCAGTGATGCGGGGTACAATGAGCAGTTCTTC

V gene: TRBV7-3
J gene: TRBJ2-3
D gene: TRBD2
clone size: NA
CDR3 protein: CASSLGGADTQYF
CDR3 DNA: TGTGCCAGCAGCCTCGGGGGGGCAGATACGCAGTATTTT

V gene: TRBV5-6
J gene: TRBJ1-2
D gene: TRBD1
clone size: few
CDR3 protein: CASSGWDRGDYTF
CDR3 DNA: TGTGCCAGCAGCGGATGGGACAGAGGGGACTACACCTTC

V gene: TRBV5-1
J gene: TRBJ2-1
D gene: NA
clone size: NA
CDR3 protein: CASSLTVPNNEQFF
CDR3 DNA: TGCGCCAGCAGCCTCACCGTGCCGAACAATGAGCAGTTCTTC

V gene: TRBV25-1
J gene: TRBJ2-1
D gene: NA
clone size: NA
CDR3 protein: CASSESQTWNEQFF
CDR3 DNA: TGTGCCAGCAGTGAATCCCAAACCTGGAATGAGCAGTTCTTC

V gene: TRBV2
J gene: TRBJ2-7
D gene: NA
clone size: NA
CDR3 protein: CASSEYHEQYF
CDR3 DNA: TGTGCCAGCAGTGAATATCACGAGCAGTACTTC

V gene: TRBV9
J gene: TRBJ2-5
D gene: NA
clone size: once
CDR3 protein: CASSVNAWGETQYF
CDR3 DNA: TGTGCCAGCAGCGTTAACGCTTGGGGCGAGACCCAGTACTTC

V gene: TRBV29-1
J gene: TRBJ1-2
D gene: TRBD1
clone size: NA
CDR3 protein: CSTGTGYCGYTF
CDR3 DNA: TGCAGCACCGGGACAGGCTACTGTGGCTACACCTTC

V gene: TRBV4-3
J gene: TRBJ2-5
D gene: NA
clone size: NA
CDR3 protein: CASSPGKRTGQETQYF
CDR3 DNA: TGCGCCAGCAGCCCAGGGAAACGGACGGGCCAAGAGACCCAGTACTTC

V gene: TRBV15
J gene: TRBJ1-2
D gene: NA
clone size: NA
CDR3 protein: CATSRDLAGGSGYTF
CDR3 DNA: TGTGCCACCAGCAGAGATCTTGCAGGAGGTAGTGGCTACACCTTC

V gene: TRBV5-5
J gene: TRBJ1-2
D gene: TRBD1
clone size: NA
CDR3 protein: CASSLQGGVTFGYTF
CDR3 DNA: TGTGCCAGCAGCTTGCAAGGGGGCGTCACGTTTGGCTACACCTTC

V gene: TRBV7-8
J gene: TRBJ1-4
D gene: TRBD1
clone size: NA
CDR3 protein: CASSPGQALRGGEKLFF
CDR3 DNA: TGTGCCAGCAGCCCAGGACAGGCGCTAAGGGGTGGTGAAAAACTGTTTTTT

V gene: TRBV4-3
J gene: TRBJ1-2
D gene: NA
clone size: once
CDR3 protein: CASSQDHEMGYTF
CDR3 DNA: TGCGCCAGCAGCCAAGATCACGAGATGGGCTACACCTTC

V gene: TRBV5-1
J gene: TRBJ2-7
D gene: TRBD2
clone size: NA
CDR3 protein: CASSLDGGGNSYEQYF
CDR3 DNA: TGCGCCAGCAGCTTGGACGGCGGGGGAAACTCCTACGAGCAGTACTTC

V gene: TRBV5-4
J gene: TRBJ2-5
D gene: TRBD2
clone size: NA
CDR3 protein: CASSLGLAGASGKETQYF
CDR3 DNA: TGTGCCAGCAGCTTGGGTCTTGCGGGGGCTAGCGGGAAGGAGACCCAGTACTTC

V gene: TRBV7-2
J gene: TRBJ2-5
D gene: TRBD2
clone size: NA
CDR3 protein: CASSEMRGARETQYF
CDR3 DNA: TGTGCCAGCAGCGAAATGCGGGGGGCCCGGGAGACCCAGTACTTC

V gene: TRBV15
J gene: TRBJ1-1
D gene: TRBD1
clone size: NA
CDR3 protein: CATSRAAPGQGSEAFF
CDR3 DNA: TGTGCCACCAGCAGAGCTGCTCCGGGACAGGGGAGTGAAGCTTTCTTT

V gene: TRBV9
J gene: TRBJ2-2
D gene: TRBD2
clone size: NA
CDR3 protein: CASSVAPSGGLGELFF
CDR3 DNA: TGTGCCAGCAGCGTAGCCCCTAGCGGGGGTCTCGGGGAGCTGTTTTTT

V gene: TRBV28
J gene: TRBJ2-5
D gene: NA
clone size: NA
CDR3 protein: CASSLAGKAETQYF
CDR3 DNA: TGTGCCAGCAGTTTGGCCGGGAAGGCGGAGACCCAGTACTTC

V gene: TRBV6-1
J gene: TRBJ1-5
D gene: TRBD1
clone size: NA
CDR3 protein: CASYGGTANNQPQHF
CDR3 DNA: TGTGCCTCCTACGGGGGGACAGCAAACAATCAGCCCCAGCATTTT

V gene: TRBV18
J gene: TRBJ2-2
D gene: TRBD1
clone size: NA
CDR3 protein: CASSPVQGTGELFF
CDR3 DNA: TGTGCCAGCTCACCAGTACAGGGGACCGGGGAGCTGTTTTTT

V gene: TRBV2
J gene: TRBJ2-5
D gene: TRBD1
clone size: NA
CDR3 protein: CASTRGQGVGETQYF
CDR3 DNA: TGTGCCAGCACAAGGGGACAGGGAGTCGGAGAGACCCAGTACTTC

V gene: TRBV11-2
J gene: TRBJ1-6
D gene: NA
clone size: NA
CDR3 protein: CASSSNTVRSNSPLHF
CDR3 DNA: TGTGCCAGCAGCTCTAACACGGTCCGATCTAATTCACCCCTCCACTTT

V gene: TRBV7-2
J gene: TRBJ2-6
D gene: TRBD1
clone size: once
CDR3 protein: CASSPQGAGANVLTF
CDR3 DNA: TGTGCCAGCAGCCCACAGGGGGCTGGGGCCAACGTCCTGACTTTC

V gene: TRBV29-1
J gene: TRBJ1-1
D gene: NA
clone size: NA
CDR3 protein: CSVEDRQGRRRDTEAFF
CDR3 DNA: TGCAGCGTTGAAGATCGGCAGGGGCGCAGAAGGGACACTGAAGCTTTCTTT

V gene: TRBV18
J gene: TRBJ1-5
D gene: NA
clone size: NA
CDR3 protein: CASSPRYSSNQPQHF
CDR3 DNA: TGTGCCAGCTCACCACGGTACAGTAGCAATCAGCCCCAGCATTTT

V gene: TRBV27
J gene: TRBJ2-1
D gene: TRBD2
clone size: NA
CDR3 protein: CASSALAGGPRNEQFF
CDR3 DNA: TGTGCCAGCAGTGCTCTAGCGGGAGGGCCGAGGAATGAGCAGTTCTTC

V gene: TRBV6-6
J gene: TRBJ2-5
D gene: NA
clone size: NA
CDR3 protein: CASSQGGGVGQETQYF
CDR3 DNA: TGTGCCAGCAGTCAGGGGGGGGGAGTGGGGCAAGAGACCCAGTACTTC

V gene: TRBV7-2
J gene: TRBJ2-1
D gene: TRBD2
clone size: NA
CDR3 protein: CASRTSGGPFNEQFF
CDR3 DNA: TGTGCCAGCAGAACTAGCGGGGGGCCCTTCAATGAGCAGTTCTTC

V gene: TRBV4-2
J gene: TRBJ2-3
D gene: NA
clone size: NA
CDR3 protein: CASSQDGRGGTDTQYF
CDR3 DNA: TGTGCCAGCAGCCAAGATGGTCGAGGGGGCACAGATACGCAGTATTTT

V gene: TRBV6-1
J gene: TRBJ1-2
D gene: NA
clone size: NA
CDR3 protein: CASRVSPKGYTF
CDR3 DNA: TGTGCCAGCAGGGTTTCTCCGAAAGGCTACACCTTC

V gene: TRBV5-8
J gene: TRBJ1-2
D gene: TRBD1
clone size: NA
CDR3 protein: CASSDWTGNYGYTF
CDR3 DNA: TGTGCCAGCAGCGACTGGACAGGGAACTATGGCTACACCTTC

V gene: TRBV25-1
J gene: TRBJ1-5
D gene: NA
clone size: few
CDR3 protein: CASSESEYNQPQHF
CDR3 DNA: TGTGCCAGCAGTGAATCGGAGTACAATCAGCCCCAGCATTTT

V gene: TRBV6-1
J gene: TRBJ2-6
D gene: NA
clone size: NA
CDR3 protein: CASSGGTSGANVLTF
CDR3 DNA: TGTGCCAGCAGTGGTGGGACTTCTGGGGCCAACGTCCTGACTTTC

V gene: TRBV7-2
J gene: TRBJ2-2
D gene: NA
clone size: NA
CDR3 protein: CASSAGPPLDTGELFF
CDR3 DNA: TGTGCCAGCAGCGCCGGTCCCCCGCTAGACACCGGGGAGCTGTTTTTT

V gene: TRBV21-1
J gene: TRBJ2-1
D gene: NA
clone size: NA
CDR3 protein: CASSKPKPYNENNEQFF
CDR3 DNA: TGTGCCAGCAGCAAGCCCAAACCTTACAACGAGAACAATGAGCAGTTCTTC

V gene: TRBV6-1
J gene: TRBJ1-5
D gene: NA
clone size: NA
CDR3 protein: CATNPTGSNQPQHF
CDR3 DNA: TGTGCCACTAATCCTACGGGAAGCAATCAGCCCCAGCATTTT

V gene: TRBV6-6
J gene: TRBJ2-7
D gene: NA
clone size: NA
CDR3 protein: CASSYHPGQGGEQYF
CDR3 DNA: TGTGCCAGCAGTTACCACCCTGGGCAGGGCGGCGAGCAGTACTTC

V gene: TRBV27
J gene: TRBJ2-5
D gene: NA
clone size: NA
CDR3 protein: CASSEASLEETQYF
CDR3 DNA: TGTGCCAGCAGTGAGGCGAGTCTGGAAGAGACCCAGTACTTC